Presented here are 15 T cell receptor beta chains from one specimen sequenced in a study of T cell changes during pregnancy in multiple sclerosis. The method was immunoSEQ multiplex PCR; TCRdb's version includes in-frame clones alone and lacks a portion of them. The sample shows 90,000 to 95,000 clones, just under 95% of them seen only once. The sample here was peripheral blood, taken in the first trimester of pregnancy. The receptors were gathered from a female donor with multiple sclerosis, enrolled in a pregnancy study.

V is TRBV5-1 and J is TRBJ1-1, with D unclear. Trimming cost V 0 bases and J 1 base, with 13 bases left between them. Germline CDR1 is SGHRS and CDR2 is YFSETQ. The CDR3 has 16 residues. The CDR3 coding sequence is TGCGCCAGCAGCTTGGAATGGGCGTCCAGGAACACTGAAGCTTTCTTT. Its translation: CASSLEWASRNTEAFF.

This chain connects TRBV4-1 to TRBJ2-1; 15 bases are shared with TRBD2. Germline loops: CDR1 MGHRA, CDR2 YSYEKL. This CDR3 is 20 amino acids long. Trimming at V came to 5 bases and at J to 0 bases, leaving 11 bases not matched to a gene. The CDR3 here is CASSKIGLAGGGSSYNEQFF. The CDR3 DNA reads as TGCGCCAGCAGCAAAATTGGACTAGCGGGGGGGGGAAGCTCCTACAATGAGCAGTTCTTC.

V is TRBV18 and J is TRBJ2-3; TRBD2 aligns across 8 bases. J gave up 2 bases and V 6 bases, and 4 bases lay outside the gene matches. In germline, CDR1 is KGHSH, CDR2 LQKENI. The CDR3 covers 14 residues. This chain's CDR3 is CASSFGGDTDTQYF. CDR3 nucleotides: TGTGCCAGCTCCTTCGGGGGGGACACAGATACGCAGTATTTT. Using reference TRBV18 and TRBJ2-3 for the parts outside the CDR3, the full variable domain is NAGVMQNPRHLVRRRGQEARLRCSPMKGHSHVYWYRQLPEEGLKFMVYLQKENIIDESGMPKERFSAEFPKEGPSILRIQQVVRGDSAAYFCASSFGGDTDTQYFGPGTRLTVL.

V and J are TRBV2 and TRBJ1-4; 7 bases agree with TRBD1. J gave up 3 bases and V 7 bases, and 8 bases lay outside the gene matches. This CDR3 has 15 amino acids. Germline lookup yields CDR1 SNHLY and CDR2 FYNNEI. CDR3 sequence reads: CASKGDSYSNEKLFF. The DNA of the CDR3 is TGTGCCAGCAAAGGGGACAGTTATTCTAATGAAAAACTGTTTTTT.

This clone occurred a few times. This chain connects TRBV9 to TRBJ1-1; D may be TRBD1 (6 bases). This CDR3 is built from 15 residues. The germline gives CDR1 SGDLS, CDR2 YYNGEE. Between the trimmed V and J ends, which lost 3 bases and 2 bases, there was a span of 14 bases. For the CDR3, the DNA is TGTGCCAGCAGCGAGGGGGACACGATAAACACTGAAGCTTTCTTT. Protein sequence: CASSEGDTINTEAFF.

This clone was observed once. The gene calls are TRBV9 and TRBJ1-2; 10 bases agree with TRBD1. The CDR3 runs to 14 residues. Germline values: CDR1 SGDLS, CDR2 YYNGEE. With 6 bases clipped from V and 7 bases from J, the junction kept 9 bases outside the gene matches. In DNA, the CDR3 is TGTGCCAGCACCCTGACAGGGGGCGATTTTGGCTACACCTTC. This translates into CASTLTGGDFGYTF.

The gene calls are TRBV19 and TRBJ1-5; 9 bases are shared with TRBD1. The V segment lost 4 bases and the J segment 6 bases; nucleotides outside the gene matches: 4. The CDR3 extends over 14 amino acids. Germline V gene lookup returns CDR1 LNHDA and CDR2 SQIVND (reference sequence). The CDR3 is CASSSGTGSQPQHF. CDR3 bases: TGTGCCAGTAGTAGCGGGACAGGGAGTCAGCCCCAGCATTTT.

The rearrangement links TRBV29-1 to TRBJ2-1; no firm D call. The V end was cut by 4 bases, the J end by 6 bases, with 10 bases between. This CDR3 contains 12 residues. CDR1 and CDR2 (germline): SQVTM, ANQGSEA. CDR3 DNA: TGCAGCGTTGTAAACATACGCAATGAGCAGTTCTTC. Translated: CSVVNIRNEQFF.

The CDR3 protein is CASSYGETQYF. The CDR3, as DNA: TGTGCCAGCAGCTACGGTGAGACCCAGTACTTC. The chain recombines TRBV7-2 with TRBJ2-5; D is unresolved. The CDR3 is 11 residues long. Trimming pared 4 bases from V and 5 bases from J, leaving 5 bases between. CDR1 and CDR2 (germline): SGHTA, FQGNSA.

V and J are TRBV6-5 and TRBJ1-1; D not certain. This CDR3 region has 10 residues. Germline values: CDR1 MNHEY, CDR2 SVGAGI. The CDR3 DNA is TGTGTTACCGGGTCGCCTGAAGCTTTCTTT. It yields the protein CVTGSPEAFF.

The chain links TRBV29-1 to TRBJ1-2; tentative D call: TRBD1 (5 bases). CDR3 length: 11 amino acids. Germline V gene lookup returns CDR1 SQVTM and CDR2 ANQGSEA. Trimming left V 6 bases short and J 8 bases short, with 13 bases between. The CDR3 nucleotides are TGCAGCGTGGGGCAGGCCCCCGGCTACACCTTC. It encodes CSVGQAPGYTF.

V usage is TRBV7-3 and J usage is TRBJ2-3; 9 bases match TRBD2. CDR3 length equals 15 residues. Losses at the gene ends were 4 bases for V and 0 bases for J; bases not matched to a gene: 2. The germline CDR1 and CDR2 sequences are SGHTA and FQGTGA. For the CDR3, the DNA is TGTGCCAGCAGCTATAGCGGGAGTAGCACAGATACGCAGTATTTT. Residues: CASSYSGSSTDTQYF.

The rearrangement joins TRBV9 to TRBJ2-1; D unresolved. The CDR3 loop spans 16 amino acids. The germline CDR1 and CDR2 sequences are SGDLS and YYNGEE. Trimming removed 0 bases at V and 9 bases at J, with 19 bases between. The chain's CDR3 is CASSVAPLYRSGEQFF. The CDR3 DNA reads as TGTGCCAGCAGCGTAGCCCCCCTCTACAGATCTGGTGAGCAGTTCTTC.

The rearrangement joins TRBV4-1 to TRBJ2-2; the D gene is possibly TRBD2 (5 bases). Germline CDR1 is MGHRA and CDR2 is YSYEKL. This CDR3 is 14 amino acids long. V was pared by 3 bases and J by 6 bases, with 11 bases between. The CDR3 bases are TGCGCCAGCAGCCATTGGGTCGGGGCCGGGGAGCTGTTTTTT. This encodes CASSHWVGAGELFF.

The chain is built from TRBV5-6 and TRBJ1-6; no definite D call. The V end lost 1 base, the J end lost 0 bases, and 8 bases lay between the germline ends. This CDR3 has 16 amino acids. Per the germline V gene, CDR1 is SGHDT and CDR2 is YYEEEE. CDR3 amino acids: CASSLLRSSYNSPLHF. The DNA for the CDR3 is TGTGCCAGCAGCTTGTTACGGAGCTCCTATAATTCACCCCTCCACTTT.